This T cell receptor beta chain came from a study of CD8 T cells in Susac syndrome. Between the trimmed V and J ends, which lost 8 bases and 5 bases, there was a span of 13 bases. Germline V lookup: CDR1 MNHEY, CDR2 SMNVEV (reference sequence). The length of the CDR3 is 13 residues. Random hexamers were used to reverse transcribe roughly 0.5 to 1 ug of RNA. An immunoSEQ multiplex PCR generated amplified TCR beta CDR3 products spanning 54 Vbeta and 13 Jbeta. TCRdb passed the immunoSEQ multiplex PCR reads through MiXCR, listing each CDR3 protein once. Altogether approximately 120,000 distinct CDR3 sequences are present, more than 80% being singletons, with the ten largest covering roughly 0.3%. TEMRA cells were FACS-enriched, unlike CD8+ and CD4+ T cells, which were negatively isolated.

The rearrangement joins TRBV27 to TRBJ1-5; no firm D call. The source material was CD8+ T cells from PBMCs. This receptor was identified in a human donor with multiple sclerosis. The DNA for the CDR3 is TGTGCCAGCGGTCTGGCAGGTGATCAGCCCCAGCATTTT. Translating gives CASGLAGDQPQHF.